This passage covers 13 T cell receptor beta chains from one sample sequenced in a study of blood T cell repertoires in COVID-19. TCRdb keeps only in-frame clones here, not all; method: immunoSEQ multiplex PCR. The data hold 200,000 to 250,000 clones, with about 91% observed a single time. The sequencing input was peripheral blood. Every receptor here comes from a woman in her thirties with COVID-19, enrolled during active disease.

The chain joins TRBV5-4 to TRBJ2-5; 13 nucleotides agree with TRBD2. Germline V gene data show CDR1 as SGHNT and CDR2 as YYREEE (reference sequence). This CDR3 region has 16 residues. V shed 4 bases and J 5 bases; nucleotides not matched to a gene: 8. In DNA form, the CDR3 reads TGTGCCAGCAGCGCCCTACTAGCGGGGGGGACGGAGACCCAGTACTTC. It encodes CASSALLAGGTETQYF.

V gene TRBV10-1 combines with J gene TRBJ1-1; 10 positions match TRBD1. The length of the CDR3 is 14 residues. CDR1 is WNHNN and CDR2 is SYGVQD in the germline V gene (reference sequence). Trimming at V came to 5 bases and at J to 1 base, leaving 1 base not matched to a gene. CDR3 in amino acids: CASSRQGANTEAFF. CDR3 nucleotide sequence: TGCGCCAGCAGTAGACAGGGGGCGAACACTGAAGCTTTCTTT.

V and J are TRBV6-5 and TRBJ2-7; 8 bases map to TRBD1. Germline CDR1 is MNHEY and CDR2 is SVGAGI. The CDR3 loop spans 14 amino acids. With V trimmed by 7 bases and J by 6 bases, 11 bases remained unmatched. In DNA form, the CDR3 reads TGTGCCAGCACCCCGGGGACAGGTTTTGTCGAGCAGTACTTC. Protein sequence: CASTPGTGFVEQYF.

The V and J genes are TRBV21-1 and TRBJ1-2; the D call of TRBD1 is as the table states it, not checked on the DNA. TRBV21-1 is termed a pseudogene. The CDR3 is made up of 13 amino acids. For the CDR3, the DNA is TGTGCCAGCAGCAAGGGACAGGGAAATGGCTACACCTTC. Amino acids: CASSKGQGNGYTF.

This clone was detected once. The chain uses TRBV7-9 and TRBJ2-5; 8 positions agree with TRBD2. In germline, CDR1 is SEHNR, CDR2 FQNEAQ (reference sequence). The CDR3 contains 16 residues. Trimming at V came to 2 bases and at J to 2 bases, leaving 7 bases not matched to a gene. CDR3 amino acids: CASSLLGSGGQETQYF. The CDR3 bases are TGTGCCAGCAGCTTACTGGGGAGCGGGGGTCAAGAGACCCAGTACTTC.

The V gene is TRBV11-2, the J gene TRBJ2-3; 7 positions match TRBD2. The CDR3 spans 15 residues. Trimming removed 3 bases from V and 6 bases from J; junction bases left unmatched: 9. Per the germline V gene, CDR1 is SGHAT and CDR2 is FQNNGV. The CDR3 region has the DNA TGTGCCAGCAGCTTTGGCCCTAGCGGTTTGGATACGCAGTATTTT. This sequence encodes CASSFGPSGLDTQYF. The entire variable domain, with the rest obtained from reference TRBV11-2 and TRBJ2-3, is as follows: EAGVAQSPRYKIIEKRQSVAFWCNPISGHATLYWYQQILGQGPKLLIQFQNNGVVDDSQLPKDRFSAERLKGVDSTLKIQPAKLEDSAVYLCASSFGPSGLDTQYFGPGTRLTVL.

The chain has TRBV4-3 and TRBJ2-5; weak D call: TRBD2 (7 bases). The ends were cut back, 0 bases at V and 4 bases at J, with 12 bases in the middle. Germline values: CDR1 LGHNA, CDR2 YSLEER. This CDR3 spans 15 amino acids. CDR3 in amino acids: CASSQDSGGAETQYF. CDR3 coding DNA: TGCGCCAGCAGCCAAGATAGTGGGGGGGCAGAGACCCAGTACTTC.

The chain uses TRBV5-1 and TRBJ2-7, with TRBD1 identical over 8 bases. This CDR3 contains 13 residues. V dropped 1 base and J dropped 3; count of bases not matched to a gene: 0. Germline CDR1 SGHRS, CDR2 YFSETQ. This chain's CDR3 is CASSLTGGYEQYF. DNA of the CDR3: TGCGCCAGCAGCTTGACAGGGGGCTACGAGCAGTACTTC. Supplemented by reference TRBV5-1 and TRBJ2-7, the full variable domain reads KAGVTQTPRYLIKTRGQQVTLSCSPISGHRSVSWYQQTPGQGLQFLFEYFSETQRNKGNFPGRFSGRQFSNSRSEMNVSTLELGDSALYLCASSLTGGYEQYFGPGTRLTVT.

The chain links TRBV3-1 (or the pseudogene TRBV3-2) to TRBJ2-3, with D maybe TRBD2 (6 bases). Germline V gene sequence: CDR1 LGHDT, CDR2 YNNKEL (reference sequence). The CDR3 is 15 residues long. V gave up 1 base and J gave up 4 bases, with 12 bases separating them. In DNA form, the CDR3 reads TGTGCCAGCAGCCAAGCCGGGGGACCCGCAGATACGCAGTATTTT. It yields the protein CASSQAGGPADTQYF.

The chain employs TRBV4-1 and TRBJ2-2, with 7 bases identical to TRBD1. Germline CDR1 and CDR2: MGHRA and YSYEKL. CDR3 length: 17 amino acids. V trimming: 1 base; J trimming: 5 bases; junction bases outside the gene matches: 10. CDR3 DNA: TGCGCCAGCAGCCAAGTCAGGGGGTCCCAGGGGACCGGGGAGCTGTTTTTT. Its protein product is CASSQVRGSQGTGELFF.

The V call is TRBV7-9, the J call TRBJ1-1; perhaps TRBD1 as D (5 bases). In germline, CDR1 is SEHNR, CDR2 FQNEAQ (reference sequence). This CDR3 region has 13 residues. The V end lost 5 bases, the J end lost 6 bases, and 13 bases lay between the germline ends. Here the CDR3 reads CASSPLGAPEAFF. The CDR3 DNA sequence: TGTGCCAGCAGCCCCCTAGGGGCTCCTGAAGCTTTCTTT.

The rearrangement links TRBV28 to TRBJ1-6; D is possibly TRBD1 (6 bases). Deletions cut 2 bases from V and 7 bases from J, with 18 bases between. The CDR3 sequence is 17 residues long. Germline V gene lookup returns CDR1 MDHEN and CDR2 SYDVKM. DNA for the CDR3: TGTGCCAGCAGTTTAGCAACACAGGGAGGGAGAAATTCACCCCTCCACTTT. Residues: CASSLATQGGRNSPLHF. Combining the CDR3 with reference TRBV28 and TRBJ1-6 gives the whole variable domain DVKVTQSSRYLVKRTGEKVFLECVQDMDHENMFWYRQDPGLGLRLIYFSYDVKMKEKGDIPEGYSVSREKKERFSLILESASTNQTSMYLCASSLATQGGRNSPLHFGNGTRLTVT.

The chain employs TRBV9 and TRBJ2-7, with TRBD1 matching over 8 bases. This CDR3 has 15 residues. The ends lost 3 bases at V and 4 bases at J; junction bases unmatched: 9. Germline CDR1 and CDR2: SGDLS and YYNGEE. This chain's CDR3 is CASSERQGSSYEQYF. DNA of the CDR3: TGTGCCAGCAGCGAACGACAGGGGAGTTCGTACGAGCAGTACTTC.